This record looks at one TCR beta chain sequence and its context. In the original workflow: Estimated nucleated cell counts came from reference gene primer amplification. TCRdb keeps only in-frame clones here, not all; method: immunoSEQ multiplex PCR. The D gene and trimming were derived from the DNA, and the V and J assignments and clone size from that table. The table has 150,000 to 250,000 clones, 94% seen once; the top ten hold about 0.76%. Seattle patient enrollment occurred during active infection, with longitudinal follow-up thereafter. CDR3 length: 16 residues. With 1 base removed from V and 3 bases from J, the gap between germline ends came to 16 bases. Germline-derived CDR1 and CDR2 are KGHSH and LQKENI. These data belong to a study of blood T cell repertoires in COVID-19. The wider study: Samples of COVID-19 (acute and convalescent) were obtained from the United States, Italy and Spain. T cells, B-cell-depleted T cells, or PBMCs provided the cDNA or gDNA that served as material.

Material: peripheral blood. This clonotype was obtained from a man younger than 45 with COVID-19, enrolled during active disease. This rearrangement joins TRBV18 to TRBJ2-7; possibly TRBD1 for D (6 bases). CDR3 nucleotides: TGTGCCAGCTCACCACAAGGCGGAAGACAGGTCTACGAGCAGTACTTC. Translation gives CASSPQGGRQVYEQYF.